These T cell receptor beta chains were read from a single sample in a study of blood T cell repertoires in COVID-19. Only in-frame clones appear in the TCRdb table, and some are missing; sequencing was by immunoSEQ multiplex PCR. Of 110,000 or so clones in the sample, 80% to 90% were seen once. Sample: peripheral blood. These receptor sequences come from a man aged 65 to 85 with active or convalescent COVID-19. The CDR3 runs from the conserved cysteine through the conserved F or W. The D gene is left open where the match is weak. Only part of the rows carry a size: once, few, many, or a class if the clone is expanded.

len	v_gene	abundance	j_gene	d_gene	CDR3nt	CDR3aa
15	TRBV28	-	TRBJ2-4	-	TGTGCCAGCAGTTTGAGTAGCGGAGCCAAAAACATTCAGTACTTC	CASSLSSGAKNIQYF
15	TRBV5-1	-	TRBJ1-1	TRBD1	TGCGCCAGCAGCTTTACCGGGACAGAGAACACTGAAGCTTTCTTT	CASSFTGTENTEAFF
15	TRBV3-1/TRBV3-2	-	TRBJ2-2	-	TGTGCCAGCAGCCAGAGACAGTTGAACACCGGGGAGCTGTTTTTT	CASSQRQLNTGELFF
12	TRBV11-2	-	TRBJ1-1	-	TGTGCCAGCAGCTCAGGGGAGCCTGAAGCTTTCTTT	CASSSGEPEAFF
17	TRBV19	-	TRBJ1-1	-	TGTGCCAGTAGTGGATCCTTACGGGATTACATGAACACTGAAGCTTTCTTT	CASSGSLRDYMNTEAFF
12	TRBV6-5	-	TRBJ1-1	-	TGTGCCAGCTCGAGGGGGAAGTCTGAAGCTTTCTTT	CASSRGKSEAFF
15	TRBV7-6	-	TRBJ1-2	TRBD1	TGTGCCAGCAGCTTTTCAGTCCGAGGGGGCCACGGCTACACCTTC	CASSFSVRGGHGYTF
12	TRBV29-1	-	TRBJ2-1	TRBD2	TGCAGCGTTGAAGGGGGGGGTTATGAGCAGTTCTTC	CSVEGGGYEQFF
14	TRBV7-9	-	TRBJ2-3	-	TGTGCCAGCAGCCCCGTGCTAGGCACAGATACGCAGTATTTT	CASSPVLGTDTQYF
15	TRBV15	-	TRBJ2-5	-	TGTGCCACCAGCAGAGGGGGCCTCCTTGGGGAGACCCAGTACTTC	CATSRGGLLGETQYF
14	TRBV5-6	once	TRBJ2-7	-	TGTGCCAGCAGCGCCGCCTACGCCTCCTACGAGCAGTACTTC	CASSAAYASYEQYF
13	TRBV5-8	-	TRBJ1-1	-	TGTGCCAGCAGGACAGGTGTCAACACTGAAGCTTTCTTT	CASRTGVNTEAFF
16	TRBV14	-	TRBJ1-2	TRBD1	TGTGCCAGCAGCCGGATTGGGACAGGGTTCGGCTATGGCTACACCTTC	CASSRIGTGFGYGYTF
15	TRBV10-3	-	TRBJ1-2	TRBD1	TGTGCCACCCATCGGACAGGGCAAGACGACTATGGCTACACCTTC	CATHRTGQDDYGYTF
12	TRBV11-3	-	TRBJ2-7	-	TGTGCCAGCAGCTTATTCGGGTCTGAGCAGTACTTC	CASSLFGSEQYF
13	TRBV28	-	TRBJ1-4	-	TGTGCCAGCAGCGGGGATAGCAGTGAAAAACTGTTTTTT	CASSGDSSEKLFF
16	TRBV7-8	-	TRBJ1-5	-	TGTGCCAGCAGCTTAGCGGCAGGGCCATTAATCCAGCCCCAGCATTTT	CASSLAAGPLIQPQHF
16	TRBV6-5	-	TRBJ1-3	TRBD1	TGTGCCAGCAGTTACTCCAGGACAGGGATAGTCCACACCATATATTTT	CASSYSRTGIVHTIYF
12	TRBV7-9	-	TRBJ1-6	-	TGTGCCAGCAGCTCCCAAAATTCACCCCTCCACTTT	CASSSQNSPLHF
14	TRBV4-1	-	TRBJ1-6	-	TGCGCCAGCAGCCAAGGTCCAGGTACTTCACCCCTCCACTTT	CASSQGPGTSPLHF
16	TRBV28	-	TRBJ1-1	-	TGTGCCAGCAGTTTCCTCTCGACAGCCGGGAACACTGAAGCTTTCTTT	CASSFLSTAGNTEAFF
15	TRBV30	-	TRBJ2-5	TRBD2	TGTGCCTGGAGTCGTCTACTCGGACTAGCGGCAATGGCGGACTTC	CAWSRLLGLAAMADF
17	TRBV6-4	-	TRBJ2-3	-	TGTGCCAGCAGTGATGAGGCCCGCGGGGCTAGCACAGATACGCAGTATTTT	CASSDEARGASTDTQYF
15	TRBV7-4	-	TRBJ1-1	-	TGTGCCAGCAGCATACGAACAGGGAAGAACACTGAAGCTTTCTTT	CASSIRTGKNTEAFF
16	TRBV6-2/TRBV6-3	once	TRBJ1-1	-	TGTGCCAGCAGTTACACCCCACAGGGAATGAACACTGAAGCTTTCTTT	CASSYTPQGMNTEAFF
14	TRBV24-1	once	TRBJ2-7	TRBD1	TGTGCCACCAGTGACCGCGGACAGGGGTACGAGCAGTACTTC	CATSDRGQGYEQYF
14	TRBV6-5	-	TRBJ1-3	-	TGTGCCAGCACCACAGAGAACTCTGGAAACACCATATATTTT	CASTTENSGNTIYF
14	TRBV30	once	TRBJ2-1	-	TGTGCCTGGAGCGTAGGAGTAACGTACAATGAGCAGTTCTTC	CAWSVGVTYNEQFF
16	TRBV10-3	-	TRBJ2-3	-	TGTGCCATCAGTGAATTGACCCGGGAGAACGCAGATACGCAGTATTTT	CAISELTRENADTQYF
14	TRBV6-5	-	TRBJ1-2	-	TGTGCCAGCATGGGTTCGGCAGGGGCAGATGGCTACACCTTC	CASMGSAGADGYTF
14	TRBV5-1	once	TRBJ1-4	-	TGCGCCAGCAGCCCGGACAGCTTTAATGAAAAACTGTTTTTT	CASSPDSFNEKLFF
14	TRBV11-3	-	TRBJ2-7	TRBD2	TGTGCCAGCAGCACGAGCGGGAGTATCGACGAGCAGTACTTC	CASSTSGSIDEQYF
17	TRBV5-1	-	TRBJ1-4	-	TGCGCCAGCAAGCCTGGACGGGAGGTTGCAACTAATGAAAAACTGTTTTTT	CASKPGREVATNEKLFF
16	TRBV15	-	TRBJ2-4	TRBD1	TGTGCCACCAGCAAGGGAACAGGGGAAGGCAAAAACATTCAGTACTTC	CATSKGTGEGKNIQYF
15	TRBV14	-	TRBJ2-7	-	TGTGCCAGCAGCCAAGTATCGTTACCCTCCGGGGGGCAGTACTTC	CASSQVSLPSGGQYF
14	TRBV15	-	TRBJ2-1	TRBD2	TGTGCCACCAGCAGCACTAGCGGGAGGAATGAGCAGTTCTTC	CATSSTSGRNEQFF
14	TRBV28	-	TRBJ1-1	TRBD1	TGTGCCAGCAGGCAGGGGGCTATTGTCACTGAAGCTTTCTTT	CASRQGAIVTEAFF
15	TRBV5-1	few	TRBJ1-6	-	TGCGCCAGCAGCTTGGCCGGGTCAGAAAATTCACCCCTCCACTTT	CASSLAGSENSPLHF
12	TRBV6-1	-	TRBJ1-2	-	TGTGCCAGCAGCGAAGGGCCGGGTGGCTACACCTTC	CASSEGPGGYTF
12	TRBV7-9	-	TRBJ2-7	-	TGTGCCAGCAGCATACAGGGCTACGAGCAGTACTTC	CASSIQGYEQYF
13	TRBV19	-	TRBJ1-1	-	TGTGCCAGTAGTATAGATCTGCCGGGAGCAGCTTTCTTT	CASSIDLPGAAFF
13	TRBV2	-	TRBJ1-5	-	TGTGCCAGCAGTGAGTCTGGAGGCCGGCCCCAGCATTTT	CASSESGGRPQHF
12	TRBV18	-	TRBJ1-5	-	TGTGCCAGCTCGAGTGACAGCCAGCCCCAGCATTTT	CASSSDSQPQHF
14	TRBV11-2	-	TRBJ1-1	TRBD1	TGTGCCAGCTACCCGACAGGGAAAATCGCTGAAGCTTTCTTT	CASYPTGKIAEAFF
16	TRBV19	-	TRBJ1-5	TRBD1	TGTGCCAGTAGTCTCGCCTCGGGACAGGGTGGCCAGCCCCAGCATTTT	CASSLASGQGGQPQHF
19	TRBV19	-	TRBJ2-3	TRBD2	TGTGCCAGTAGTATCCTGCTAGCGGGAGTAAACCGACCCACAGATACGCAGTATTTT	CASSILLAGVNRPTDTQYF
15	TRBV6-5	-	TRBJ2-7	TRBD1	TGTGCCAGCAGTCCCAGGGGACAGGGGTTCCGAGAGCAGTACTTC	CASSPRGQGFREQYF
18	TRBV9	once	TRBJ2-1	TRBD2	TGTGCCAGCAGCACCCGGGGTAGCGGGCCCTCTGGCTACAATGAGCAGTTCTTC	CASSTRGSGPSGYNEQFF
13	TRBV28	-	TRBJ2-7	-	TGTGCCAGCAGTTTACAGCGAAACTACGAGCAGTACTTC	CASSLQRNYEQYF
14	TRBV2	-	TRBJ2-5	-	TGTGCCAGCAGTGCCGGGACTCACCAAGAGACCCAGTACTTC	CASSAGTHQETQYF
13	TRBV21-1	-	TRBJ1-1	-	TGTGCCAGCAGCAAAGGGACAGACACTGAAGCTTTCTTT	CASSKGTDTEAFF